These 25 T cell receptor beta chains were sequenced from one sample in a study of cytomegalovirus exposure and HLA in healthy donors. PCR primers comprised 60 Vbeta and 13 Jbeta primers. Libraries were prepared by immunoSEQ multiplex PCR; TCRdb keeps only in-frame clonotypes and omits some of them. The sample includes approximately 74,000 clones, roughly 64% of them seen just once. The sample comprised PBMCs. Every receptor here comes from a man aged 25-45 years in good health and CMV-seropositive.

This chain links TRBV28 with TRBJ2-5; no firm D call. Germline V gene data show CDR1 as MDHEN and CDR2 as SYDVKM. The length of the CDR3 is 13 residues. V was pared by 6 bases and J by 2 bases, with 10 bases between. CDR3 nucleotides: TGTGCCAGCAGCCGCCGAGCTCAAGAGACCCAGTACTTC. Encoded protein: CASSRRAQETQYF. The full variable domain, completed using reference TRBV28 and TRBJ2-5, is DVKVTQSSRYLVKRTGEKVFLECVQDMDHENMFWYRQDPGLGLRLIYFSYDVKMKEKGDIPEGYSVSREKKERFSLILESASTNQTSMYLCASSRRAQETQYFGPGTRLLVL.

This clone was seen a handful of times. V is TRBV27 and J is TRBJ1-5; possible D gene TRBD1, 6 bases. The CDR3 runs to 14 residues. V lost 4 bases and J 3 bases, leaving 10 bases between the germline ends. CDR1 is MNHEY and CDR2 is SMNVEV in the germline V gene (reference sequence). The CDR3 reads CASSSYRDNQPQHF. The CDR3 nucleotides are TGTGCCAGCAGTTCGTACAGGGACAATCAGCCCCAGCATTTT.

The chain links TRBV19 to TRBJ2-3; 12 positions match TRBD2. Germline CDR1 is LNHDA and CDR2 is SQIVND (reference sequence). Trimming cost V 5 bases and J 3 bases; bases outside gene matches: 6. The CDR3 runs to 16 residues. Written as DNA, the CDR3 is TGTGCCAGTAGTGCCCGACTAGCGGGGGTAACAGATACGCAGTATTTT. Protein sequence: CASSARLAGVTDTQYF.

The CDR3 is CASTGLSTDTQYF. The CDR3 DNA reads as TGTGCCAGCACGGGACTTAGCACAGATACGCAGTATTTT. The gene calls are TRBV14 and TRBJ2-3; D perhaps matches TRBD2 (6 bases). The length of the CDR3 is 13 residues. The V gene's germline CDR1 is SGHDN and CDR2 FVKESK. Trimming shortened V by 7 bases and J by 0 bases, and 8 bases separated the two germline ends.

The chain carries TRBV28 and TRBJ2-7; the D gene is possibly TRBD1 (6 bases). CDR3 length equals 14 residues. The germline V gene encodes CDR1 MDHEN and CDR2 SYDVKM. Trimming removed 2 bases at V and 1 base at J, with 9 bases between. CDR3 coding DNA: TGTGCCAGCAGTTTACGGGGACAATCCTACGAGCAGTACTTC. As protein: CASSLRGQSYEQYF.

The rearrangement links TRBV6-1 to TRBJ2-7; possibly TRBD2 for D (5 bases). Deletions cut 4 bases from V and 1 base from J, with 14 bases between. Looked up from germline, CDR1 is MNHNS and CDR2 is SASEGT. CDR3 length: 15 amino acids. The CDR3 DNA sequence: TGTGCCAGCAGTGCCTCGGCGGGCCTATCCTACGAGCAGTACTTC. It translates to CASSASAGLSYEQYF.

This chain connects TRBV25-1 to TRBJ1-3, with 7 bases lining up with TRBD1. Germline lookup yields CDR1 MGHDK and CDR2 SYGVNS. This CDR3 comprises 15 residues. Trimming at V came to 8 bases and at J to 2 bases, leaving 9 bases not matched to a gene. In DNA, the CDR3 is TGTGCCAGCTACAACGACAGGGAAGCTGGAAACACCATATATTTT. Protein product: CASYNDREAGNTIYF.

The V call is TRBV28, the J call TRBJ2-4; D is ambiguous. The V end was cut by 10 bases, the J end by 0 bases, with 10 bases between. Germline V CDR1 and CDR2: MDHEN, SYDVKM. CDR3 length: 13 amino acids. DNA of the CDR3: TGTGCCACCCTAGACGGAGCCAAAAACATTCAGTACTTC. Its translation: CATLDGAKNIQYF.

This clone came up a few times. This chain joins TRBV6-4 and TRBJ2-3; 7 bases fit TRBD1. Germline loops: CDR1 MRHNA, CDR2 SNTAGT. V trimming: 3 bases; J trimming: 0 bases; junction bases outside the gene matches: 3. This CDR3 contains 15 residues. CDR3 DNA sequence: TGTGCCAGCAGTGATAGGGGACAGAGCACAGATACGCAGTATTTT. Translating it yields CASSDRGQSTDTQYF.

The CDR3 DNA sequence: TGTGCCAGCTCACCGAATATCTTGGGGCAGCCCTACGAGCAGTACTTC. Encoded protein: CASSPNILGQPYEQYF. The rearrangement uses TRBV18 and TRBJ2-7; TRBD1 is a possible D gene (5 bases). V dropped 3 bases and J dropped 2 bases, with 17 bases sitting between them. CDR3 size: 16 residues. The V gene's germline CDR1 is KGHSH and CDR2 LQKENI.

The chain couples TRBV5-1 to TRBJ2-2; D is possibly TRBD1 (6 bases). V shed 4 bases and J shed 1 base, with 8 bases lying between them. CDR1 and CDR2 from the germline V gene are SGHRS and YFSETQ. This CDR3 contains 14 residues. The DNA for the CDR3 is TGCGCCAGCAGCAGGGGACAGAACACCGGGGAGCTGTTTTTT. Residues: CASSRGQNTGELFF.

The chain recombines TRBV19 with TRBJ2-7, with TRBD1 matching over 7 bases. Germline lookup yields CDR1 LNHDA and CDR2 SQIVND (reference sequence). This CDR3 has 15 residues. Germline trimming cut 0 bases from V and 1 base from J; bases unmatched to any gene: 3. The chain's CDR3 is CASSIEAGGSYEQYF. As DNA, the CDR3 is TGTGCCAGTAGTATAGAAGCAGGGGGTTCCTACGAGCAGTACTTC.

The chain has TRBV6-5 and TRBJ1-2, with TRBD1 matching 7 bases. The CDR3 is 15 amino acids. V dropped 6 bases and J dropped 4; count of bases not matched to a gene: 11. CDR1 and CDR2 from the germline V gene are MNHEY and SVGAGI. DNA of the CDR3: TGTGCCAGCAGCCCTACCCTCAGGGGGACCTATGGCTACACCTTC. Protein: CASSPTLRGTYGYTF.

The chain is built from TRBV5-1 and TRBJ2-5; D ambiguous. This CDR3 contains 13 residues. The V gene lost 5 bases and the J gene lost 1 base, with 9 bases spanning the gap. Germline CDR1 reads SGHRS; CDR2 reads YFSETQ. The CDR3 sequence is CASSSWLQETQYF. The CDR3 DNA reads TGCGCCAGCAGTTCATGGCTCCAAGAGACCCAGTACTTC.

This clone was detected a few times. The chain links TRBV21-1 to TRBJ2-7; no check of the table's D call, TRBD1, against the DNA was made. TRBV21-1 is flagged as a pseudogene. The CDR3 has 15 amino acids. The CDR3 loop reads CASSQRQKSSYEQYF. CDR3 in DNA: TGTGCCAGCAGCCAAAGACAGAAGAGCTCCTACGAGCAGTACTTC.

The CDR3 bases are TGTGCCAGCAGTTACTCGGGAGTAAATCAGCCCCAGCATTTT. Encoded protein: CASSYSGVNQPQHF. The rearrangement links TRBV6-5 to TRBJ1-5, with D unresolved. The germline V gene has CDR1 MNHEY and CDR2 SVGAGI. V was shortened by 0 bases and J by 4 bases, with 7 bases between the two germline ends. The length of the CDR3 is 14 residues.

This chain joins TRBV6-4 and TRBJ2-1; TRBD2 matches at 10 bases. Germline-derived CDR1 and CDR2 are MRHNA and SNTAGT. The CDR3 length is 16 residues. Trimming at V came to 0 bases and at J to 8 bases, leaving 7 bases not matched to a gene. The CDR3 region is CASSDSASGSVDEQFF. DNA for the CDR3: TGTGCCAGCAGTGACTCGGCTAGCGGGAGTGTGGATGAGCAGTTCTTC.

The chain is built from TRBV5-5 and TRBJ1-2; tentatively, D is TRBD1 (6 bases). V was pared by 3 bases and J by 9 bases, with 18 bases between. Germline V CDR1 and CDR2: SGHKS, YYEKEE (reference sequence). The CDR3 loop spans 14 amino acids. DNA of the CDR3: TGTGCCAGCAGCTGGGGTGAAACACAGGGCCGCTACACCTTC. Encoded protein: CASSWGETQGRYTF.

The V and J genes are TRBV5-1 and TRBJ2-1, with D possibly being TRBD2 (5 bases). Germline CDR1 SGHRS, CDR2 YFSETQ. The CDR3 sequence is 13 residues long. V lost 4 bases to trimming and J lost 4 bases, with 9 bases between them. The CDR3 reads CASSDGIYNEQFF. CDR3 nucleotides: TGCGCCAGCAGCGACGGGATATACAATGAGCAGTTCTTC.

The chain uses TRBV2 and TRBJ1-1; no clear D. The CDR3 consists of 12 residues. V was cut by 6 bases and J by 8 bases, with 13 bases left in between. CDR1 is SNHLY and CDR2 is FYNNEI in the germline V gene. DNA for the CDR3: TGTGCCAGCAGCCCTGCCTCCTACGAAGCTTTCTTT. This codes for CASSPASYEAFF. The full variable domain, rest sourced from reference TRBV2 and TRBJ1-1, is EPEVTQTPSHQVTQMGQEVILRCVPISNHLYFYWYRQILGQKVEFLVSFYNNEISEKSEIFDDQFSVERPDGSNFTLKIRSTKLEDSAMYFCASSPASYEAFFGQGTRLTVV.

V gene TRBV4-1 combines with J gene TRBJ2-1, with TRBD2 identical over 8 bases. Germline values: CDR1 MGHRA, CDR2 YSYEKL. V shed 4 bases, J shed 8 bases, and the junction held 7 bases outside the gene matches. The CDR3 runs to 14 residues. The CDR3 nucleotides read TGCGCCAGCAGCCCTCGACTAGCGTTGGATGAGCAGTTCTTC. The encoded protein is CASSPRLALDEQFF.

The chain links TRBV16 to TRBJ1-2; 9 bases map to TRBD1. There are 14 residues in the CDR3. Germline V gene sequence: CDR1 KGHSY, CDR2 FQNENV. V lost 4 bases and J lost 7; bases outside the gene matches: 7. The CDR3 is CASSRGDRVVGYTF. The CDR3 DNA follows: TGTGCCAGCAGCCGCGGGGACAGGGTGGTTGGCTACACCTTC.

The chain recombines TRBV5-1 with TRBJ2-1, with 7 nucleotides matching TRBD2. Trimming removed 5 bases from V and 6 bases from J; junction bases left unmatched: 5. Germline V gene data show CDR1 as SGHRS and CDR2 as YFSETQ. The CDR3 runs to 13 residues. CDR3 residues: CASRRESGNEQFF. The CDR3, as DNA: TGCGCCAGCAGGCGGGAGTCGGGCAATGAGCAGTTCTTC.

The chain has TRBV5-1 and TRBJ1-6, with TRBD1 identical over 11 bases. The CDR3 sequence is 15 residues long. Germline-derived CDR1 and CDR2 are SGHRS and YFSETQ. Trimming removed 7 bases from V and 10 bases from J; junction bases left unmatched: 10. The CDR3 bases are TGCGCCAGCCGGGAGATGGACAGGGGGCAGTCACCCCTCCACTTT. Translation: CASREMDRGQSPLHF.

This clone was seen a handful of times. V usage is TRBV19 and J usage is TRBJ2-5; D remains unclear. The CDR3 runs 14 residues. The germline gives CDR1 LNHDA, CDR2 SQIVND (reference sequence). Trimming pared 3 bases from V and 1 base from J, leaving 9 bases between. The CDR3 is CASSIRQAQETQYF. The DNA of the CDR3 is TGTGCCAGTAGTATCCGGCAGGCCCAAGAGACCCAGTACTTC.